This passage covers 31 T cell receptor beta chains from one sample sequenced in a study of T cells in localized non-small cell lung cancer. Profiled with immunoSEQ multiplex PCR; TCRdb holds only in-frame clones, not every one. Among around 29,000 clones listed, 90% were seen once. Here the sequenced sample was peripheral blood, taken before any cancer treatment. The receptors originated from a woman aged 35 to 69 with stage I lung adenocarcinoma.

V usage is TRBV2 and J usage is TRBJ1-5, with 8 bases fitting TRBD1. After removal of 7 bases from V and 4 bases from J, the junction contained 6 bases not matched to a gene. Per the germline V gene, CDR1 is SNHLY and CDR2 is FYNNEI. The CDR3 is made up of 14 amino acids. Here the CDR3 reads CASTDRGGNQPQHF. The CDR3 DNA sequence: TGTGCCAGCACTGACAGGGGAGGAAATCAGCCCCAGCATTTT.

The rearrangement links TRBV2 to TRBJ2-1; TRBD1 aligns across 10 bases. V shed 5 bases, J shed 8 bases, and the junction held 9 bases outside the gene matches. This CDR3 is 15 amino acids long. Germline CDR1 SNHLY, CDR2 FYNNEI. DNA of the CDR3: TGTGCCAGCAGTAGACAGGGGGCCATTCCGGATGAGCAGTTCTTC. The encoded protein is CASSRQGAIPDEQFF.

The chain links TRBV7-9 to TRBJ1-1, with D hard to call. V was clipped by 1 base and J by 5 bases, with 2 bases between them. This CDR3 spans 11 amino acids. The germline gives CDR1 SEHNR, CDR2 FQNEAQ (reference sequence). Here the CDR3 reads CASSLGTEAFF. The CDR3 region has the DNA TGTGCCAGCAGCTTAGGGACTGAAGCTTTCTTT.

V gene TRBV6-6 combines with J gene TRBJ1-4; D is ambiguous. This CDR3 comprises 13 residues. The V end lost 6 bases, the J end lost 8 bases, and 13 bases lay between the germline ends. The germline CDR1 and CDR2 sequences are MNHNY and SVGAGI (reference sequence). CDR3 sequence reads: CASSPLLREKLFF. In DNA, the CDR3 is TGTGCCAGCAGCCCTTTACTACGAGAAAAACTGTTTTTT.

This clone was seen just once. The V call is TRBV9, the J call TRBJ2-5; D gene unclear. The length of the CDR3 is 15 residues. CDR1 and CDR2 (germline): SGDLS, YYNGEE. Trimming shortened V by 0 bases and J by 4 bases, and 13 bases separated the two germline ends. CDR3 nucleotides: TGTGCCAGCAGCGTAGAAGGGCTGCCAGGAGAGACCCAGTACTTC. Protein sequence: CASSVEGLPGETQYF.

V and J are TRBV7-2 and TRBJ2-3; TRBD1 agrees at 8 bases. Germline V gene lookup returns CDR1 SGHTA and CDR2 FQGNSA. V gave up 4 bases and J gave up 3 bases; unmatched junction bases: 6. The CDR3 is 15 residues long. In nucleotides, the CDR3 is TGTGCCAGCAGCTCCGGGACAGGTTTTACAGATACGCAGTATTTT. Its protein product is CASSSGTGFTDTQYF.

This clone was recorded only once. The junction departs from germline at one end; a sequencing error may be responsible. The chain combines TRBV4-2 with TRBJ2-7; TRBD1 matches at 8 bases. Germline CDR1 and CDR2: LGHNA and YNFKEQ. The CDR3 is made up of 15 amino acids. The CDR3 nucleotides read TGTGTCAGCAGCCACCCCTCCGGACAGGGAAACGAGCAGTACTTC. Its protein product is CVSSHPSGQGNEQYF.

This rearrangement joins TRBV28 to TRBJ1-5; D might be TRBD1 (5 bases). CDR3 length: 14 residues. V lost 2 bases to trimming and J lost 4 bases, with 9 bases between them. Germline CDR1 MDHEN, CDR2 SYDVKM. The CDR3 coding sequence is TGTGCCAGCAGTTTAGGGGGTCTGAATCAGCCCCAGCATTTT. It translates to CASSLGGLNQPQHF.

CDR3 region: CASSQDQGVRGYTF. CDR3 nucleotides: TGCGCCAGCAGCCAAGATCAGGGGGTTCGCGGCTACACCTTC. This chain joins TRBV4-3 and TRBJ1-2; TRBD1 matches 7 bases. The V gene end was trimmed by 0 bases and the J gene end by 8 bases; junction bases not matched to a gene: 6. The CDR3 length is 14 residues. Germline V gene lookup returns CDR1 LGHNA and CDR2 YSLEER.

This chain connects TRBV7-9 to TRBJ2-6, with 10 bases fitting TRBD1. CDR1 and CDR2 from the germline V gene are SEHNR and FQNEAQ (reference sequence). J gave up 4 bases and V 5 bases, and 11 bases lay outside the gene matches. The CDR3 length is 18 residues. CDR3 loop: CASSPPPGQGFGANVLTF. Written as DNA, the CDR3 is TGTGCCAGCAGCCCCCCCCCGGGACAGGGGTTCGGGGCCAACGTCCTGACTTTC. Using reference TRBV7-9 and TRBJ2-6 for the parts outside the CDR3, the full variable domain is DTGVSQNPRHKITKRGQNVTFRCDPISEHNRLYWYRQTLGQGPEFLTYFQNEAQLEKSRLLSDRFSAERPKGSFSTLEIQRTEQGDSAMYLCASSPPPGQGFGANVLTFGAGSRLTVL.

The CDR3 sequence is CASHQGSSYNEQFF. CDR3 DNA: TGTGCCAGTCATCAGGGGAGCTCCTACAATGAGCAGTTCTTC. The chain couples TRBV28 to TRBJ2-1, with D perhaps TRBD1 (6 bases). With 9 bases removed from V and 0 bases from J, the gap between germline ends came to 12 bases. Germline V CDR1 and CDR2: MDHEN, SYDVKM. This CDR3 comprises 14 residues.

The chain combines TRBV7-3 with TRBJ2-5; 9 nucleotides agree with TRBD1. The CDR3 is 15 residues long. Germline CDR1 reads SGHTA; CDR2 reads FQGTGA. V lost 6 bases and J lost 3; bases outside the gene matches: 8. The DNA for the CDR3 is TGTGCCAGCAGTCGCACAGGGGGCGCGGAAGAGACCCAGTACTTC. This gives the protein CASSRTGGAEETQYF. Full variable domain (remainder filled in from reference TRBV7-3 and TRBJ2-5): GAGVSQTPSNKVTEKGKYVELRCDPISGHTALYWYRQSLGQGPEFLIYFQGTGAADDSGLPNDRFFAVRPEGSVSTLKIQRTERGDSAVYLCASSRTGGAEETQYFGPGTRLLVL.

As for this clone: Other DNA sequences within the sample encode an identical CDR3. The V call is TRBV11-3, the J call TRBJ1-2; tentatively, D is TRBD1 (5 bases). The CDR3 extends over 13 amino acids. The V gene lost 5 bases and the J gene lost 4 bases, with 11 bases spanning the gap. Germline CDR1 is SGHNT and CDR2 is YENEEA. In DNA, the CDR3 is TGTGCCAGCAGCCTTACAGGTGTCTATGGCTACACCTTC. Its translation is CASSLTGVYGYTF.

The J gene is TRBJ1-6, the V gene TRBV7-9; unclear D gene. Germline V gene data show CDR1 as SEHNR and CDR2 as FQNEAQ (reference sequence). The V end was cut by 1 base, the J end by 9 bases, with 13 bases between. The CDR3 has 15 residues. The CDR3 nucleotides are TGTGCCAGCAGCTTAGTCAACAGTCCACCTTCACCCCTCCACTTT. Encoded protein: CASSLVNSPPSPLHF.

This chain links TRBV4-3 with TRBJ1-2; D not certain. The germline gives CDR1 LGHNA, CDR2 YSLEER. Trimming took 1 base from V and 1 from J, leaving 13 bases between them. The CDR3 sequence is 16 residues long. The DNA for the CDR3 is TGCGCCAGCAGCCAAGGTTGGCAGGACTATAACTATGGCTACACCTTC. Protein: CASSQGWQDYNYGYTF.

This sequence joins TRBV2 and TRBJ1-4; 7 bases are shared with TRBD1. Germline V gene lookup returns CDR1 SNHLY and CDR2 FYNNEI. This CDR3 contains 14 residues. V dropped 6 bases and J dropped 7; count of bases not matched to a gene: 8. The CDR3 loop is CASRQQGNSEKLFF. In nucleotides, the CDR3 is TGTGCCAGCAGGCAACAGGGGAATAGTGAAAAACTGTTTTTT.

The chain recombines TRBV6-1 with TRBJ1-4; D remains ambiguous. Trimming removed 10 bases at V and 6 bases at J, with 15 bases between. The CDR3 contains 13 residues. The V gene's germline CDR1 is MNHNS and CDR2 SASEGT. CDR3 nucleotide sequence: TGTGCCATCTCAGGCTTCAACTATGAAAAACTGTTTTTT. Protein product: CAISGFNYEKLFF.

V usage is TRBV28 and J usage is TRBJ1-2; D is perhaps TRBD1 (6 bases). Germline CDR1 is MDHEN and CDR2 is SYDVKM. V dropped 10 bases and J dropped 5 bases, with 17 bases sitting between them. This CDR3 comprises 13 residues. CDR3 amino acids: CATPEDSQYGYTF. In DNA, the CDR3 is TGTGCCACCCCTGAGGACAGCCAGTATGGCTACACCTTC.

The rearrangement joins TRBV30 to TRBJ1-5; D is unclear. Germline loops: CDR1 GTSNPN, CDR2 SVGIG (reference sequence). This CDR3 region has 15 residues. Trimming removed 0 bases at V and 3 bases at J, with 12 bases between. The CDR3 spells CAWSVRGLPNQPQHF. The CDR3 DNA is TGTGCCTGGAGTGTAAGAGGTCTGCCCAATCAGCCCCAGCATTTT.

This clone was found once. The chain uses TRBV28 and TRBJ2-1, with 9 nucleotides matching TRBD2. J lost 2 bases, V lost 3 bases, and 5 bases had no gene match. The CDR3 sequence is 16 residues long. The germline V gene encodes CDR1 MDHEN and CDR2 SYDVKM. The CDR3 spells CASSFSLAGTYNEQFF. The CDR3 DNA reads TGTGCCAGCAGTTTTAGTCTAGCGGGAACCTACAATGAGCAGTTCTTC.

V and J are TRBV18 and TRBJ2-7; 9 bases agree with TRBD1. Germline V gene lookup returns CDR1 KGHSH and CDR2 LQKENI. J gave up 0 bases and V 0 bases, and 3 bases lay outside the gene matches. This CDR3 region has 16 residues. The CDR3 is CASSPPVTGGSYEQYF. For the CDR3, the DNA is TGTGCCAGCTCACCACCGGTGACAGGGGGCTCCTACGAGCAGTACTTC.

The V and J genes are TRBV7-9 and TRBJ2-3; D is possibly TRBD1 or TRBD2 (5 bases each). CDR3 length: 15 amino acids. V was pared by 4 bases and J by 5 bases, with 16 bases between. Germline V gene data show CDR1 as SEHNR and CDR2 as FQNEAQ (reference sequence). CDR3 in amino acids: CASSSTLSGGDTQYF. CDR3 nucleotide sequence: TGTGCCAGCAGCTCCACATTATCTGGGGGAGATACGCAGTATTTT.

The V and J genes are TRBV5-8 and TRBJ2-2; no firm D call. Trimming pared 2 bases from V and 3 bases from J, leaving 5 bases between. This CDR3 has 13 amino acids. The germline V gene has CDR1 SGHTS and CDR2 YDEGEE. Here the CDR3 reads CASSLRYTGELFF. Here the CDR3 DNA reads TGTGCCAGCAGCTTAAGATACACCGGGGAGCTGTTTTTT.

The gene calls are TRBV9 and TRBJ2-7, with 7 positions matching TRBD2. CDR3 size: 14 residues. From germline, CDR1 is SGDLS and CDR2 YYNGEE. The V gene end was trimmed by 3 bases and the J gene end by 0 bases; junction bases not matched to a gene: 3. The CDR3 DNA is TGTGCCAGCAGCGCGCGGGACTACTCCTACGAGCAGTACTTC. This sequence encodes CASSARDYSYEQYF.

The J gene is TRBJ2-3, the V gene TRBV9; perhaps D is TRBD1 or TRBD2 (5 bases each). V was pared by 4 bases and J by 4 bases, with 19 bases between. Germline V gene lookup returns CDR1 SGDLS and CDR2 YYNGEE. This CDR3 spans 16 amino acids. CDR3 residues: CASSPLGESLADTQYF. CDR3 bases: TGTGCCAGCAGCCCGCTAGGGGAGTCCCTCGCAGATACGCAGTATTTT. Based on the CDR3 plus reference TRBV9 and TRBJ2-3, the full variable domain is DSGVTQTPKHLITATGQRVTLRCSPRSGDLSVYWYQQSLDQGLQFLIQYYNGEERAKGNILERFSAQQFPDLHSELNLSSLELGDSALYFCASSPLGESLADTQYFGPGTRLTVL.

The V gene is TRBV9, the J gene TRBJ1-3, with D maybe TRBD1 (6 bases). The CDR3 has 15 amino acids. Trimming removed 3 bases from V and 4 bases from J, with 14 bases in between. Germline V CDR1 and CDR2: SGDLS, YYNGEE. CDR3 sequence reads: CASSAGGQGGNTIYF. The CDR3, as DNA: TGTGCCAGCAGCGCCGGGGGGCAGGGAGGAAACACCATATATTTT. Supplemented by reference TRBV9 and TRBJ1-3, the full variable domain reads DSGVTQTPKHLITATGQRVTLRCSPRSGDLSVYWYQQSLDQGLQFLIQYYNGEERAKGNILERFSAQQFPDLHSELNLSSLELGDSALYFCASSAGGQGGNTIYFGEGSWLTVV.

This rearrangement joins TRBV30 to TRBJ2-2, with 11 bases aligning to TRBD2. V dropped 0 bases and J dropped 6; count of bases not matched to a gene: 9. There are 17 residues in the CDR3. Germline CDR1 GTSNPN, CDR2 SVGIG (reference sequence). CDR3 in amino acids: CAWSVRVAGGPAGELFF. DNA of the CDR3: TGTGCCTGGAGTGTACGGGTAGCGGGGGGGCCTGCCGGGGAGCTGTTTTTT.

This chain uses TRBV6-6 with TRBJ2-5, with D unclear. V lost 5 bases and J 2 bases, leaving 6 bases between the germline ends. The CDR3 has 12 residues. Germline V gene lookup returns CDR1 MNHNY and CDR2 SVGAGI (reference sequence). The CDR3 DNA reads TGTGCCAGCAGTCGAACTCAAGAGACCCAGTACTTC. This codes for CASSRTQETQYF.

This chain links TRBV5-5 with TRBJ2-3; maybe TRBD1 (6 bases). The CDR3 is 13 amino acids. Germline CDR1 reads SGHKS; CDR2 reads YYEKEE (reference sequence). With 0 bases removed from V and 9 bases from J, the gap between germline ends came to 11 bases. The CDR3, as DNA: TGTGCCAGCAGCTTGGGGGGACAAATAACGCAGTATTTT. It yields the protein CASSLGGQITQYF.

The chain employs TRBV28 and TRBJ1-2; D is ambiguous. The CDR3 totals 13 residues. The germline V gene encodes CDR1 MDHEN and CDR2 SYDVKM. Trimming cost V 7 bases and J 7 bases, with 16 bases left between them. In DNA form, the CDR3 reads TGTGCCAGCAAGGAAGGCGGGCTAGGTGGCTACACCTTC. Translating it yields CASKEGGLGGYTF.

This chain joins TRBV19 and TRBJ2-1; D gene ambiguous. CDR1 LNHDA and CDR2 SQIVND come from the germline V gene (reference sequence). This CDR3 is built from 9 residues. Trimming took off 4 bases at V and 15 bases at J, with 7 bases between the two ends. The CDR3 coding sequence is TGTGCCAGTAGTACGCTAGGGTTCTTC. As protein: CASSTLGFF. Based on the CDR3 plus reference TRBV19 and TRBJ2-1, the full variable domain is DGGITQSPKYLFRKEGQNVTLSCEQNLNHDAMYWYRQDPGQGLRLIYYSQIVNDFQKGDIAEGYSVSREKKESFPLTVTSAQKNPTAFYLCASSTLGFFGPGTRLTVL.